The present TCR beta chain was sequenced within a study of cytotoxic CD8 clonotypes in ibrutinib-treated CLL. This table comes from immunoSEQ multiplex PCR, and its TCRdb copy is limited to in-frame clones, with some not included. Found here are around 140,000 clones, around 82% of them singletons; the top ten hold 7.5% to 9%. The CDR3 contains 15 residues. Germline V gene lookup returns CDR1 SGHRS and CDR2 YFSETQ. J was trimmed by 4 bases and V by 2 bases; bases with no gene match: 4. The sequences come from PBMCs, collected after 36 months of ibrutinib treatment. The receptor was derived from a human donor with chronic lymphocytic leukemia. The rearrangement links TRBV5-1 to TRBJ2-3; 10 bases are a match to TRBD1. This CDR3 is CASSLRQGAADTQYF. CDR3 nucleotides: TGCGCCAGCAGCTTAAGACAGGGGGCCGCAGATACGCAGTATTTT. Drawing the rest from reference TRBV5-1 and TRBJ2-3, the complete variable domain is KAGVTQTPRYLIKTRGQQVTLSCSPISGHRSVSWYQQTPGQGLQFLFEYFSETQRNKGNFPGRFSGRQFSNSRSEMNVSTLELGDSALYLCASSLRQGAADTQYFGPGTRLTVL.